Presented here are 20 T cell receptor beta chains from one specimen sequenced in a study of cytomegalovirus exposure and HLA in healthy donors. 60 Vbeta and 13 Jbeta primers were used in PCR. TCRdb keeps only in-frame clones here, not all; method: immunoSEQ multiplex PCR. The table has roughly 120,000 clones, roughly 77% seen once. The sequenced material came from PBMCs. Receptors originate from a woman younger than 45 in good health and CMV-seronegative.

This clone has just a few counts. The rearrangement links TRBV4-1 to TRBJ2-5; 7 nucleotides match TRBD1. V shed 2 bases and J 5 bases; nucleotides not matched to a gene: 8. This CDR3 has 15 amino acids. Germline V gives CDR1 MGHRA, CDR2 YSYEKL. CDR3 sequence: CASSQHPDRDETQYF. The CDR3 DNA is TGCGCCAGCAGCCAACATCCTGACAGGGACGAGACCCAGTACTTC.

The chain links TRBV5-1 to TRBJ2-1; D is unresolved. Looked up from germline, CDR1 is SGHRS and CDR2 is YFSETQ. The germline V and J ends were trimmed by 0 bases and 7 bases, with 11 bases remaining between them. The length of the CDR3 is 14 residues. The CDR3 DNA reads TGCGCCAGCAGCTTGGCCCTAGGTATTAATGAGCAGTTCTTC. It translates to CASSLALGINEQFF.

The V gene is TRBV5-6, the J gene TRBJ1-2, with 7 bases matching TRBD1. The CDR3 has 12 amino acids. Germline-derived CDR1 and CDR2 are SGHDT and YYEEEE. V lost 4 bases, J lost 6 bases, and 3 bases stayed unmatched. CDR3 DNA sequence: TGTGCCAGCAGCGTCGACAGGGATGGCTACACCTTC. Its translation: CASSVDRDGYTF.

The chain has TRBV6-1 and TRBJ2-1, with D possibly matching TRBD1 (6 bases). V was cut by 3 bases and J by 8 bases, with 20 bases left in between. The CDR3 runs 16 residues. The germline CDR1 and CDR2 sequences are MNHNS and SASEGT. CDR3 loop: CASSDPPGAKGDEQFF. The CDR3 DNA sequence: TGTGCCAGCAGTGATCCCCCTGGGGCGAAGGGGGATGAGCAGTTCTTC.

The chain carries TRBV18 and TRBJ1-2; TRBD1 aligns across 7 bases. After removal of 1 base from V and 3 bases from J, the junction contained 5 bases not matched to a gene. The V gene's germline CDR1 is KGHSH and CDR2 LQKENI. The CDR3 is made up of 15 amino acids. CDR3 DNA sequence: TGTGCCAGCTCACCACAGGGGGCTACTGACTATGGCTACACCTTC. It yields the protein CASSPQGATDYGYTF.

The genes are TRBV30 and TRBJ1-1, with 9 positions matching TRBD1. CDR3 size: 16 residues. CDR1 GTSNPN and CDR2 SVGIG come from the germline V gene (reference sequence). As DNA, the CDR3 is TGTGCGTCCTCCGGGACAGGGAGGGCGGTGAACACTGAAGCTTTCTTT. Residues: CASSGTGRAVNTEAFF.

This sequence joins TRBV2 and TRBJ1-5; 8 nucleotides line up with TRBD1. The J segment lost 1 base and the V segment lost 4 bases, leaving 3 bases of the junction unmatched. Germline V gene lookup returns CDR1 SNHLY and CDR2 FYNNEI. This CDR3 is built from 15 residues. CDR3 bases: TGTGCCAGCAGTGGGGACAGGACAAGCAATCAGCCCCAGCATTTT. This codes for CASSGDRTSNQPQHF.

The rearrangement joins TRBV29-1 to TRBJ2-3; D is possibly TRBD2 (7 bases). The CDR3 consists of 16 residues. Germline-derived CDR1 and CDR2 are SQVTM and ANQGSEA. V lost 6 bases, J lost 2 bases, and 21 bases lay in between. CDR3 DNA sequence: TGCAGCGTGAGGCAGGGGACTACCCATTTCACAGATACGCAGTATTTT. The encoded protein is CSVRQGTTHFTDTQYF.

The chain recombines TRBV29-1 with TRBJ1-1, with D hard to call. From germline, CDR1 is SQVTM and CDR2 ANQGSEA. Trimming stripped 6 bases from V and 4 bases from J, with 12 bases between. The CDR3 runs to 12 residues. The CDR3 here is CSVPTLSTEAFF. Here the CDR3 DNA reads TGCAGCGTGCCCACTTTGAGCACTGAAGCTTTCTTT.

V gene TRBV29-1 combines with J gene TRBJ2-7, with 15 positions matching TRBD2. Germline V CDR1 and CDR2: SQVTM, ANQGSEA. V shed 6 bases and J 7 bases; nucleotides not matched to a gene: 10. The CDR3 is 15 amino acids. CDR3 amino acids: CSVGTSGRLPGEQYF. CDR3 coding DNA: TGCAGCGTAGGGACTAGCGGGAGGCTTCCGGGGGAGCAGTACTTC.

CDR3 DNA sequence: TGTGCCAGCAGCCGCCCACGGGACAGGGTGACAGATACGCAGTATTTT. This gives the protein CASSRPRDRVTDTQYF. This chain joins TRBV9 and TRBJ2-3; 9 nucleotides align to TRBD1. Germline V gene sequence: CDR1 SGDLS, CDR2 YYNGEE. V was pared by 4 bases and J by 3 bases, with 9 bases of the junction left unmatched. The CDR3 runs 16 residues.

This clone was observed a handful of times. This sequence joins TRBV28 and TRBJ1-5; 9 nucleotides match TRBD1. V lost 7 bases to trimming and J lost 7 bases; unmatched junction nucleotides: 17. The CDR3 length is 17 residues. Germline assignment: CDR1 MDHEN and CDR2 SYDVKM. Written as DNA, the CDR3 is TGTGCCAGCAAAAGGGACAGGGAAAGGGGAAGTCAGCAGCCCCAGCATTTT. Amino acid sequence: CASKRDRERGSQQPQHF. The full variable domain, in which reference TRBV28 and TRBJ1-5 provide the parts outside the CDR3, is DVKVTQSSRYLVKRTGEKVFLECVQDMDHENMFWYRQDPGLGLRLIYFSYDVKMKEKGDIPEGYSVSREKKERFSLILESASTNQTSMYLCASKRDRERGSQQPQHFGDGTRLSIL.

The chain couples TRBV30 to TRBJ1-1, with D unclear. The CDR3 consists of 12 residues. The germline CDR1 and CDR2 sequences are GTSNPN and SVGIG (reference sequence). The ends were cut back, 4 bases at V and 1 base at J, with 7 bases in the middle. CDR3 nucleotide sequence: TGTGCCTGGATGCGGGGGAACACTGAAGCTTTCTTT. It specifies CAWMRGNTEAFF.

The rearrangement uses TRBV4-2 and TRBJ1-3; 7 nucleotides align to TRBD1. The germline V gene encodes CDR1 LGHNA and CDR2 YNFKEQ. Unmatched junction bases numbered 6, after V lost 1 base and J lost 0 bases. The CDR3 totals 17 residues. The CDR3 nucleotides are TGTGCCAGCAGCCAAGCTAGGGGACAGAGCTCTGGAAACACCATATATTTT. This translates into CASSQARGQSSGNTIYF.

The gene calls are TRBV2 and TRBJ2-1, with 11 bases aligning to TRBD2. Germline V gene sequence: CDR1 SNHLY, CDR2 FYNNEI. The CDR3 is 17 residues long. With V trimmed by 6 bases and J by 7 bases, 14 bases remained unmatched. CDR3 protein: CASSPSVLAGGWNEQFF. The CDR3 nucleotides are TGTGCCAGCAGCCCCTCTGTTCTAGCGGGAGGTTGGAATGAGCAGTTCTTC.

The chain links TRBV6-1 to TRBJ2-3; TRBD2 matches at 12 bases. V lost 1 base to trimming and J lost 2 bases; unmatched junction nucleotides: 4. In germline, CDR1 is MNHNS, CDR2 SASEGT. The CDR3 is 17 amino acids. The CDR3 DNA is TGTGCCAGCAGTGAAGACCCTAGCGGGGGGGCCACAGATACGCAGTATTTT. This encodes CASSEDPSGGATDTQYF.

V gene TRBV18 combines with J gene TRBJ2-5; weak D call: TRBD1 (5 bases). V was trimmed by 3 bases and J by 2 bases, leaving 10 bases between them. This CDR3 is 14 amino acids long. The germline V gene encodes CDR1 KGHSH and CDR2 LQKENI. In DNA form, the CDR3 reads TGTGCCAGCTCACCGGGGCCGACACAAGAGACCCAGTACTTC. Its protein is CASSPGPTQETQYF. Filled out from reference TRBV18 and TRBJ2-5, the complete variable domain reads NAGVMQNPRHLVRRRGQEARLRCSPMKGHSHVYWYRQLPEEGLKFMVYLQKENIIDESGMPKERFSAEFPKEGPSILRIQQVVRGDSAAYFCASSPGPTQETQYFGPGTRLLVL.

V usage is TRBV29-1 and J usage is TRBJ2-3; D perhaps matches TRBD2 (5 bases). Trimming took 3 bases from V and 8 from J, leaving 12 bases between them. Germline CDR1 and CDR2: SQVTM and ANQGSEA. The CDR3 spans 12 residues. CDR3 nucleotides: TGCAGCGTTGACCTATCCCGGGGTACGCAGTATTTT. Protein product: CSVDLSRGTQYF.

This chain joins TRBV27 and TRBJ1-2; the D gene is possibly TRBD1 (6 bases). Deletions cut 2 bases from V and 5 bases from J, with 27 bases between. CDR3 size: 19 residues. The V gene's germline CDR1 is MNHEY and CDR2 SMNVEV (reference sequence). The CDR3 DNA follows: TGTGCCAGCAGTTTAAGCAGGTTTCTTGGGCAGGGGTTTGGTTATGGCTACACCTTC. It specifies CASSLSRFLGQGFGYGYTF.

This clone was detected a few times. The rearrangement joins TRBV5-4 to TRBJ2-7; the D gene is possibly TRBD2 (5 bases). CDR3 size: 16 residues. V gave up 4 bases and J gave up 6 bases, with 23 bases separating them. From germline, CDR1 is SGHNT and CDR2 YYREEE (reference sequence). This CDR3 is CASSRWVRTGPGEQYF. CDR3 in DNA: TGTGCCAGCAGCCGGTGGGTTAGGACTGGACCTGGCGAGCAGTACTTC.